This entry lists 9 T cell receptor beta chains sequenced from one sample in a study of T cell repertoires in MIS-A myocarditis. Assay: immunoSEQ multiplex PCR; the TCRdb copy retains only in-frame clones and omits some. The table lists 5,000 to 6,000 clones, about 83% of them singletons. The source material was interventricular septum heart tissue obtained at autopsy. The receptor source for this set is a young man with fulminant myocarditis from multisystem inflammatory syndrome in adults (MIS-A) after COVID-19.

The CDR3 spells CASSPQGLGSLHF. The CDR3 DNA reads as TGTGCCAGCAGCCCTCAAGGGTTGGGGTCCCTCCACTTT. The chain links TRBV9 to TRBJ1-6; D not resolved. Germline V CDR1 and CDR2: SGDLS, YYNGEE. The V and J ends lost 4 bases and 14 bases respectively, with 16 bases between them. This CDR3 is built from 13 residues.

This chain links TRBV3-1 (or the pseudogene TRBV3-2) with TRBJ1-6; D is undetermined. Germline lookup yields CDR1 LGHDT and CDR2 YNNKEL (reference sequence). Trimming removed 1 base from V and 8 bases from J, with 6 bases in between. CDR3 size: 13 residues. CDR3 nucleotides: TGTGCCAGCAGCCAAGGGGAGGATTCACCCCTCCACTTT. Its protein is CASSQGEDSPLHF.

V and J are TRBV24-1 and TRBJ2-1, with 7 bases that match TRBD1. J lost 3 bases, V lost 4 bases, and 11 bases had no gene match. CDR1 and CDR2 from the germline V gene are KGHDR and SFDVKD. The CDR3 sequence is 17 residues long. The DNA of the CDR3 is TGTGCCACCAGTGACCGCAGGGGGTCCAACCTCTACAATGAGCAGTTCTTC. Residues: CATSDRRGSNLYNEQFF.

V gene TRBV4-3 combines with J gene TRBJ2-7, with D possibly matching TRBD1 (5 bases). The CDR3 length is 13 residues. Germline lookup yields CDR1 LGHNA and CDR2 YSLEER. V was shortened by 1 base and J by 6 bases, with 10 bases between the two germline ends. CDR3 bases: TGCGCCAGCAGCCAAGCGACAGCGAGCGAGCAGTACTTC. Translation: CASSQATASEQYF.

The CDR3 sequence: CASSDIGLAGVFHNEQFF. CDR3 coding DNA: TGTGCCAGCAGTGACATAGGACTAGCGGGCGTCTTCCACAATGAGCAGTTCTTC. The chain recombines TRBV6-4 with TRBJ2-1, with 11 nucleotides matching TRBD2. Germline V CDR1 and CDR2: MRHNA, SNTAGT. J was trimmed by 5 bases and V by 2 bases; bases with no gene match: 11. The CDR3 is made up of 18 amino acids.

This clone was seen just once. The chain combines TRBV6-5 with TRBJ1-4; D unresolved. V lost 6 bases, J lost 3 bases, and 14 bases lay in between. Germline-derived CDR1 and CDR2 are MNHEY and SVGAGI. This CDR3 has 15 amino acids. Here the CDR3 DNA reads TGTGCCAGCAGAGGACGGGAACTACCTAATGAAAAACTGTTTTTT. It yields the protein CASRGRELPNEKLFF.

This clone is a singleton in its sample. The chain combines TRBV19 with TRBJ1-5; D is perhaps TRBD1 (5 bases). Germline loops: CDR1 LNHDA, CDR2 SQIVND (reference sequence). The CDR3 is made up of 15 amino acids. Trimming removed 5 bases at V and 8 bases at J, with 19 bases between. The CDR3: CASSPLVGRGEPQHF. CDR3 nucleotides: TGTGCCAGTAGTCCCCTCGTGGGGCGCGGGGAGCCCCAGCATTTT.

This clone was counted only a few times. The gene calls are TRBV19 and TRBJ1-5; D unresolved. Germline values: CDR1 LNHDA, CDR2 SQIVND (reference sequence). The ends were cut back, 5 bases at V and 2 bases at J, with 16 bases in the middle. This CDR3 is 16 amino acids long. DNA for the CDR3: TGTGCCAGTAGTGAAGTTGGAGCAGGCGGCAATCAGCCCCAGCATTTT. It translates to CASSEVGAGGNQPQHF.

J is TRBJ1-2 and V is TRBV20-1, with TRBD1 matching over 9 bases. V was clipped by 3 bases and J by 2 bases; unmatched bases: 7. The germline gives CDR1 DFQATT, CDR2 SNEGSKA (reference sequence). The CDR3 spans 15 residues. CDR3 in DNA: TGCAGTGCTAGTGGCGAGGACAGGGGAAACTATGGCTACACCTTC. Its translation is CSASGEDRGNYGYTF.